This TCR beta chain was found in a study of beta chain features in type 1 diabetes. This clone was picked up a small number of times. The authors reverse transcribed all of the isolated RNA, so sequencing captured expressed TCRB transcripts. The repertoire was sequenced with immunoSEQ multiplex PCR; TCRdb's copy has only in-frame clones and lacks some. In the table there are about 140,000 clones, approximately 9.8% of which are singletons. This CDR3 region has 15 residues. Germline CDR1 is MNHEY and CDR2 is SMNVEV (reference sequence). V lost 5 bases, J lost 4 bases, and 17 bases lay in between. The clonotype was recovered from a woman aged 35 to 49 in good health. The chain uses TRBV27 and TRBJ1-1, with D perhaps TRBD1 (6 bases). Sample: central memory CD4+ T cells from blood. The CDR3 is CASSIRGGPGTEAFF. As DNA, the CDR3 is TGTGCCAGCAGTATCAGGGGCGGGCCGGGCACTGAAGCTTTCTTT.